In this sample, the clone carrying this TCR beta chain turned up many times. Its antigen is currently unknown. Germline and junction disagree at one end, which may indicate a read error. The sample originates from a study of T-cell memory formation after mild COVID-19. Notes on the study in general: Memory from before infection featured some responding clones, which suggests cross-reactive memory joined. Chiefly within CM and EM were the contracting CD4+ clones; CD8+ ones were within EMRA.

MiXCR, run by TCRdb on the 5' RACE reads, gives a single entry per CDR3 protein. The table shows around 300,000 distinct CDR3 sequences, with around an eighth occurring only once. From germline, CDR1 is LGHDT and CDR2 YNNKEL (reference sequence). The length of the CDR3 is 13 residues. The sample consisted of PBMCs or a T cell subset sorted from them (not recorded which). The chain recombines TRBV3-1 with TRBJ1-1; no reliable D call. This TCR was recovered from a man younger than 35 who had mild COVID-19 (a few samples of this study predate the infection). Cell type and time point are not known. CDR3 sequence: CASSQGRGTEAFF. The CDR3 DNA follows: TGTGCCAGCAGTCAAGGTAGAGGCACTGAAGCTTTCTTT.